This note documents a single TCR beta chain sequence. The antigen is unknown. TCRdb keeps only in-frame clones here, not all; method: immunoSEQ multiplex PCR. The sample shows roughly 24,000 clones, approximately 76% of them seen only once. Germline values: CDR1 SGHAT, CDR2 FQDESV (reference sequence). There are 15 residues in the CDR3. V lost 5 bases, J lost 5 bases, and 12 bases stayed unmatched. The data belong to a study of vaccination effects on CD4 cells after COVID-19. Within the ViraFEST assay, antigen-specific CD4+ T cells underwent expansion with viral peptide pools prior to sequencing. Following 10 days of culture, CD4+ T cells were isolated. This person's SARS-CoV-2 infection, confirmed by PCR, occurred between March and December 2020. Researchers swapped half the medium for IL-2 medium on both days 3 and 7. Study results and limitations: There was marked clonal contraction among infection- and vaccine-induced clones late after vaccination. New vaccine-induced clones dominated convalescents' post-vaccine spike-reactive clones.

This TCR derives from a human donor who had a prior SARS-CoV-2 infection. The V gene is TRBV11-1, the J gene TRBJ2-7; TRBD1 aligns across 7 bases. Sequencing used CD4+ T cells from PBMCs cultured with SARS-CoV-2 spike peptides, obtained before COVID-19 vaccination. The DNA for the CDR3 is TGTGCCAGCAGCCTACGGACAGGCCCTGGGAACGAGCAGTACTTC. Its protein is CASSLRTGPGNEQYF.